Below are 16 T cell receptor beta chains sequenced from a single sample in a study of OX40 agonist ivuxolimab in advanced cancers. The table came from immunoSEQ multiplex PCR; TCRdb's copy has only in-frame clones and leaves some out. This table holds about 89,000 clones, approximately 90% found once. The sequencing used CD4+ or CD8+ T cells sorted from blood, collected in a trial of the OX40 agonist ivuxolimab. These receptors originate from an adult with an advanced solid tumor such as melanoma, head and neck, liver or kidney cancer.

The V call is TRBV12-2, the J call TRBJ2-2; the table's D call TRBD2 went unverified against the DNA. TRBV12-2 is a listed pseudogene. The CDR3 totals 18 residues. CDR3: CASRPLGWTIEEAGELFF. The CDR3 DNA reads as TGTGCAAGTCGCCCTCTGGGGTGGACTATTGAGGAGGCCGGGGAGCTGTTTTTT.

V and J are TRBV6-6 and TRBJ1-1, with TRBD1 matching over 7 bases. Trimming cost V 6 bases and J 2 bases; bases outside gene matches: 9. This CDR3 spans 15 amino acids. The germline CDR1 and CDR2 sequences are MNHNY and SVGAGI (reference sequence). The DNA of the CDR3 is TGTGCCAGCAGCTCCAGGGGGACAACAAACACTGAAGCTTTCTTT. As protein: CASSSRGTTNTEAFF.

This rearrangement joins TRBV7-8 to TRBJ2-1; TRBD2 aligns across 8 bases. Germline V CDR1 and CDR2: SGHVS, FQNEAQ. V trimming: 3 bases; J trimming: 7 bases; junction bases outside the gene matches: 8. This CDR3 is 15 amino acids long. In DNA form, the CDR3 reads TGTGCCAGCAGCTTTGGGCCGGCGGGGGGTAATGAGCAGTTCTTC. This encodes CASSFGPAGGNEQFF.

This rearrangement joins TRBV29-1 to TRBJ2-4; 8 bases line up with TRBD2. Germline CDR1 SQVTM, CDR2 ANQGSEA. V shed 6 bases, J shed 8 bases, and the junction held 6 bases outside the gene matches. The CDR3 spans 12 residues. CDR3 sequence reads: CSVSGGEDIQYF. The DNA for the CDR3 is TGCAGCGTGAGCGGGGGAGAGGACATTCAGTACTTC.

The chain recombines TRBV9 with TRBJ1-1, with D possibly TRBD1 on 5 matching bases. Germline values: CDR1 SGDLS, CDR2 YYNGEE. V dropped 3 bases and J dropped 4 bases, with 16 bases sitting between them. This CDR3 contains 15 residues. CDR3 in DNA: TGTGCCAGCAGCGCCGGCGCCGGGACGAGCACTGAAGCTTTCTTT. Amino acid sequence: CASSAGAGTSTEAFF.

Notes on this clone: Sequence at one end of the junction differs from germline and may be a read error. This sequence joins TRBV4-2 and TRBJ2-5, with 8 bases matching TRBD2. The CDR3 has 15 amino acids. From germline, CDR1 is LGHNA and CDR2 YNFKEQ. CDR3 region: CASSQDLAGWETPYF. The CDR3 nucleotides are TGTGCCAGCAGCCAAGATTTAGCGGGGTGGGAGACCCCGTACTTC.

A single count supports this clone. The chain employs TRBV18 and TRBJ2-7, with D uncertain. Germline V lookup: CDR1 KGHSH, CDR2 LQKENI. The length of the CDR3 is 14 residues. V lost 1 base and J 0 bases, leaving 7 bases between the germline ends. CDR3 bases: TGTGCCAGCTCACCACAGGAAAGCTCCTACGAGCAGTACTTC. This sequence encodes CASSPQESSYEQYF.

The rearrangement joins TRBV2 to TRBJ1-2, with 9 bases fitting TRBD1. With 6 bases clipped from V and 8 bases from J, the junction kept 4 bases outside the gene matches. Germline lookup yields CDR1 SNHLY and CDR2 FYNNEI. This CDR3 contains 12 residues. The CDR3 spells CASRPGQGGYTF. CDR3 nucleotide sequence: TGTGCCAGCAGACCGGGACAGGGCGGCTACACCTTC.

This chain links TRBV5-1 with TRBJ2-6; the D gene is possibly TRBD1 (6 bases). This CDR3 comprises 15 residues. Germline CDR1 reads SGHRS; CDR2 reads YFSETQ. V was shortened by 4 bases and J by 1 base, with 9 bases between the two germline ends. CDR3 protein: CASSQTGSGANVLTF. The CDR3 DNA reads TGCGCCAGCAGCCAAACAGGGTCTGGGGCCAACGTCCTGACTTTC.

The rearrangement links TRBV30 to TRBJ1-3, with a possible D match to TRBD1 (6 bases). This CDR3 region has 13 residues. CDR1 is GTSNPN and CDR2 is SVGIG in the germline V gene (reference sequence). V lost 8 bases to trimming and J lost 3 bases, with 14 bases between them. The CDR3 loop is CAAGGLLGNTIYF. The DNA for the CDR3 is TGTGCCGCGGGGGGCCTCCTTGGAAACACCATATATTTT.

The chain is built from TRBV5-4 and TRBJ1-2; D ambiguous. Germline loops: CDR1 SGHNT, CDR2 YYREEE (reference sequence). This CDR3 region has 14 residues. Trimming removed 4 bases at V and 0 bases at J, with 10 bases between. In nucleotides, the CDR3 is TGTGCCAGCAGCCCGGACGGTACTAACTATGGCTACACCTTC. Residues: CASSPDGTNYGYTF.

The genes are TRBV11-2 and TRBJ2-7, with D unclear. The CDR3 runs 14 residues. Looked up from germline, CDR1 is SGHAT and CDR2 is FQNNGV. The V gene lost 0 bases and the J gene lost 6 bases, with 12 bases spanning the gap. The CDR3 reads CASSLDQWSGEQYF. The CDR3 DNA is TGTGCCAGCAGCTTAGATCAGTGGTCGGGCGAGCAGTACTTC. Drawing the rest from reference TRBV11-2 and TRBJ2-7, the complete variable domain is EAGVAQSPRYKIIEKRQSVAFWCNPISGHATLYWYQQILGQGPKLLIQFQNNGVVDDSQLPKDRFSAERLKGVDSTLKIQPAKLEDSAVYLCASSLDQWSGEQYFGPGTRLTVT.

The rearrangement uses TRBV18 and TRBJ1-6; perhaps TRBD1 as D (6 bases). Germline V gives CDR1 KGHSH, CDR2 LQKENI. The CDR3 runs 14 residues. Deletions cut 3 bases from V and 7 bases from J, with 10 bases between. For the CDR3, the DNA is TGTGCCAGCTCACCGGACAGAATCAATTCACCCCTCCACTTT. Translating gives CASSPDRINSPLHF.

CDR3 in amino acids: CASSQQTGASGNTIYF. CDR3 nucleotide sequence: TGTGCCAGCAGCCAACAGACAGGGGCCTCTGGAAACACCATATATTTT. The chain couples TRBV4-2 to TRBJ1-3; the match to TRBD1 covers 8 bases. With 2 bases clipped from V and 0 bases from J, the junction kept 3 bases outside the gene matches. CDR1 and CDR2 from the germline V gene are LGHNA and YNFKEQ. This CDR3 contains 16 residues.

The rearrangement links TRBV6-1 to TRBJ1-6; D may be TRBD1 (5 bases). Per germline, CDR1 MNHNS and CDR2 SASEGT. Trimming took 6 bases from V and 7 from J, leaving 10 bases between them. This CDR3 is built from 13 residues. CDR3 loop: CASRGTGNSPLHF. The CDR3 DNA reads as TGTGCCAGCAGAGGGACGGGGAATTCACCCCTCCACTTT.

V usage is TRBV7-9 and J usage is TRBJ1-2; maybe TRBD1 (6 bases). Germline CDR1 is SEHNR and CDR2 is FQNEAQ (reference sequence). The CDR3 is 17 amino acids. V was cut by 5 bases and J by 0 bases, with 19 bases left in between. The CDR3 sequence: CASSRLGTRTSNYGYTF. The CDR3, as DNA: TGTGCCAGCAGCCGTCTGGGGACACGGACTTCTAACTATGGCTACACCTTC. The entire variable domain, with the rest obtained from reference TRBV7-9 and TRBJ1-2, is as follows: DTGVSQNPRHKITKRGQNVTFRCDPISEHNRLYWYRQTLGQGPEFLTYFQNEAQLEKSRLLSDRFSAERPKGSFSTLEIQRTEQGDSAMYLCASSRLGTRTSNYGYTFGSGTRLTVV.